Below, 2 T cell receptor beta chains from the same sample are listed, as sequenced in a study of regulatory T cells in long-lasting Graves disease. Construction of the TCR beta libraries employed iRepertoire HTBI primers in conjunction with Arm-PCR of CDR3 regions. TCRdb called the multiplex PCR reads again in MiXCR, with one record for every CDR3 protein. Here the sample spans over 300,000 distinct CDR3 sequences, less than 20% being singletons. Time point given: newly diagnosed GD, antithyroid drugs for less than 3 months. RNA from PBMCs was the source of the TCR library. This sample comprised peripheral blood mononuclear cells (PBMCs), obtained at new diagnosis, from a patient treated with antithyroid drugs. The receptors shown here come from a female donor with Graves disease.

At least ten counts were recorded for this clonotype. The J gene is TRBJ2-2, the V gene TRBV11-2; 7 bases map to TRBD2. CDR1 and CDR2 from the germline V gene are SGHAT and FQNNGV. J gave up 0 bases and V 1 base, and 11 bases lay outside the gene matches. This CDR3 is built from 19 residues. CDR3 in amino acids: CASSLGFFFGTTNTGELFF. As DNA, the CDR3 is TGTGCCAGCAGCTTAGGCTTTTTCTTCGGGACTACGAACACCGGGGAGCTGTTTTTT.

This clonotype was counted ten times or more. V is TRBV27 and J is TRBJ2-7; no clear D gene. The ends were cut back, 8 bases at V and 2 bases at J, with 7 bases in the middle. Germline V gene lookup returns CDR1 MNHEY and CDR2 SMNVEV (reference sequence). CDR3 size: 11 residues. The CDR3 DNA reads TGTGCCAGCCGCCAGGCCTACGAGCAGTACTTC. This translates into CASRQAYEQYF.